What follows are 24 T cell receptor beta chains derived from one specimen sequenced in a study of blood T cell repertoires in COVID-19. Method: immunoSEQ multiplex PCR; TCRdb's copy keeps in-frame clones and lacks some. The profile covers about 28,000 clones, with roughly 78% appearing a single time and around 21% taken by the ten largest. Sequencing was done on a sample of peripheral blood. The receptor source for this set is a boy aged 2 to 10 with active or convalescent COVID-19.

The chain is built from TRBV19 and TRBJ2-1, with 10 bases lining up with TRBD2. The CDR3 contains 15 residues. Trimming at V came to 1 base and at J to 4 bases, leaving 1 base not matched to a gene. Looked up from germline, CDR1 is LNHDA and CDR2 is SQIVND (reference sequence). The CDR3: CASSIGTSGYNEQFF. CDR3 DNA sequence: TGTGCCAGTAGTATAGGGACTAGCGGATACAATGAGCAGTTCTTC.

The V and J genes are TRBV2 and TRBJ1-5; possibly TRBD1 for D (5 bases). Germline-derived CDR1 and CDR2 are SNHLY and FYNNEI. The CDR3 is 15 residues long. The V gene lost 1 base and the J gene lost 4 bases, with 11 bases spanning the gap. CDR3 sequence reads: CASSEDRTPNQPQHF. The DNA of the CDR3 is TGTGCCAGCAGTGAAGACAGGACCCCTAATCAGCCCCAGCATTTT. The variable domain in full, with the rest retrieved from reference TRBV2 and TRBJ1-5, is EPEVTQTPSHQVTQMGQEVILRCVPISNHLYFYWYRQILGQKVEFLVSFYNNEISEKSEIFDDQFSVERPDGSNFTLKIRSTKLEDSAMYFCASSEDRTPNQPQHFGDGTRLSIL.

The chain recombines TRBV19 with TRBJ1-2; D not certain. This CDR3 comprises 13 residues. Germline loops: CDR1 LNHDA, CDR2 SQIVND (reference sequence). Trimming removed 1 base from V and 6 bases from J, with 9 bases in between. In DNA, the CDR3 is TGTGCCAGTAGTATAGTGTCAAGCCATGGCTACACCTTC. Its protein is CASSIVSSHGYTF.

Only one count was recorded for this clone. V gene TRBV5-4 combines with J gene TRBJ2-5; 11 bases match TRBD2. Per germline, CDR1 SGHNT and CDR2 YYREEE (reference sequence). The CDR3 is 15 residues long. With 5 bases clipped from V and 1 base from J, the junction kept 4 bases outside the gene matches. The CDR3 loop is CASSTSGGLQETQYF. The CDR3 DNA reads TGTGCCAGCAGTACTAGCGGGGGCCTCCAAGAGACCCAGTACTTC. The variable domain in full, with the rest retrieved from reference TRBV5-4 and TRBJ2-5, is ETGVTQSPTHLIKTRGQQVTLRCSSQSGHNTVSWYQQALGQGPQFIFQYYREEENGRGNFPPRFSGLQFPNYSSELNVNALELDDSALYLCASSTSGGLQETQYFGPGTRLLVL.

This chain uses TRBV5-6 with TRBJ2-3; 14 nucleotides match TRBD2. The CDR3 spans 19 residues. Unmatched junction bases numbered 10, after V lost 1 base and J lost 3 bases. CDR1 SGHDT and CDR2 YYEEEE come from the germline V gene. This CDR3 is CASSLRPGTSGSWTDTQYF. In DNA form, the CDR3 reads TGTGCCAGCAGCTTGCGTCCCGGGACTAGCGGGAGCTGGACAGATACGCAGTATTTT.

The chain couples TRBV5-1 to TRBJ2-1; TRBD2 matches 12 bases. The germline CDR1 and CDR2 sequences are SGHRS and YFSETQ. There are 15 residues in the CDR3. V lost 5 bases, J lost 6 bases, and 6 bases stayed unmatched. In nucleotides, the CDR3 is TGCGCCAGCAGTTCGACTAGCGGGAGCTCCAATGAGCAGTTCTTC. Translated, it gives CASSSTSGSSNEQFF.

The gene calls are TRBV4-2 and TRBJ2-3; 12 bases align to TRBD2. Germline V gene data show CDR1 as LGHNA and CDR2 as YNFKEQ. V lost 5 bases and J lost 4; bases outside the gene matches: 7. CDR3 length equals 16 residues. CDR3 sequence reads: CASSGRTSGVPDTQYF. CDR3 DNA: TGTGCCAGCAGCGGACGGACTAGCGGGGTACCAGATACGCAGTATTTT.

The chain has TRBV6-5 and TRBJ1-1, with TRBD1 matching over 7 bases. Germline V CDR1 and CDR2: MNHEY, SVGAGI. The CDR3 has 15 residues. Trimming at V came to 5 bases and at J to 4 bases, leaving 10 bases not matched to a gene. CDR3 region: CASSMAGGRGTEAFF. The CDR3 coding sequence is TGTGCCAGCAGTATGGCAGGGGGTCGTGGCACTGAAGCTTTCTTT.

This clone was found once. The rearrangement uses TRBV30 and TRBJ1-5, with D perhaps matching TRBD1 (6 bases). The CDR3 runs 18 residues. The germline V gene encodes CDR1 GTSNPN and CDR2 SVGIG (reference sequence). V was trimmed by 0 bases and J by 11 bases, leaving 29 bases between them. The CDR3 nucleotides are TGTGCCTGGAGTGTAACGGGAATAACAGGGCTCGAGCAATCAGCCCAGCATTTT. Translated, it gives CAWSVTGITGLEQSAQHF.

The chain couples TRBV28 to TRBJ1-3; 7 bases agree with TRBD1. The J segment lost 4 bases and the V segment lost 8 bases, leaving 8 bases of the junction unmatched. The CDR3 consists of 14 residues. Germline V CDR1 and CDR2: MDHEN, SYDVKM. The CDR3 DNA follows: TGTGCCAGCCTACACAGGGGCGCCGGAAACACCATATATTTT. Translating it yields CASLHRGAGNTIYF.

J is TRBJ1-2 and V is TRBV18, with no clear D. Trimming took off 6 bases at V and 1 base at J, with 6 bases between the two ends. Germline V gives CDR1 KGHSH, CDR2 LQKENI. The CDR3 length is 12 residues. As DNA, the CDR3 is TGTGCCAGCTCGTCAATTAACTATGGCTACACCTTC. Protein product: CASSSINYGYTF.

Comments on this clone: An end of the junction does not agree with germline; a read error may underlie this. The chain links TRBV7-7 to TRBJ2-1, with 7 bases aligning to TRBD1. In germline, CDR1 is SSHAT, CDR2 FNYEAQ (reference sequence). The CDR3 is 15 residues long. The CDR3 protein is CASSFARTGTNEQFF. The CDR3 nucleotides read TGTGCTAGCAGCTTTGCGAGGACAGGAACGAATGAGCAGTTCTTC.

This sequence joins TRBV11-2 and TRBJ2-4, with a possible D match to TRBD2 (5 bases). The germline CDR1 and CDR2 sequences are SGHAT and FQNNGV. Trimming removed 1 base from V and 1 base from J, with 11 bases in between. CDR3 length: 16 residues. CDR3 residues: CASSLGGKTAKNIQYF. As DNA, the CDR3 is TGTGCCAGCAGCTTAGGAGGGAAGACTGCCAAAAACATTCAGTACTTC.

V and J are TRBV6-2 or TRBV6-3 and TRBJ2-6; no clear D. CDR1 and CDR2 from the germline V gene are MNHEY and SVGEGT. This CDR3 has 17 amino acids. Trimming took off 2 bases at V and 0 bases at J, with 11 bases between the two ends. CDR3 sequence reads: CASSYPEHYSGANVLTF. CDR3 DNA sequence: TGTGCCAGCAGTTACCCGGAACACTACTCTGGGGCCAACGTCCTGACTTTC.

This sequence joins TRBV6-5 and TRBJ1-2; D is possibly TRBD1 (5 bases). The germline V gene encodes CDR1 MNHEY and CDR2 SVGAGI. The CDR3 consists of 15 residues. V was clipped by 2 bases and J by 3 bases, with 13 bases between them. CDR3 nucleotide sequence: TGTGCCAGCAGTTACAGGCCGGGAGGGGACTATGGCTACACCTTC. It is translated as CASSYRPGGDYGYTF.

Ten or more counts support this clone. The V gene is TRBV4-1, the J gene TRBJ1-1, with D possibly being TRBD1 (5 bases). The CDR3 has 15 residues. The germline CDR1 and CDR2 sequences are MGHRA and YSYEKL. V was pared by 1 base and J by 2 bases, with 11 bases between. The CDR3 loop is CASSQGPDRNTEAFF. CDR3 sequence (DNA): TGCGCCAGCAGCCAAGGCCCTGACAGAAACACTGAAGCTTTCTTT.

The gene calls are TRBV7-9 and TRBJ1-1; 7 bases align to TRBD1. The CDR3 contains 15 residues. Trimming at V came to 5 bases and at J to 4 bases, leaving 10 bases not matched to a gene. Germline values: CDR1 SEHNR, CDR2 FQNEAQ (reference sequence). In DNA, the CDR3 is TGTGCCAGCAGCCAGACCATTTCAGGGGGCACTGAAGCTTTCTTT. Encoded protein: CASSQTISGGTEAFF.

The chain joins TRBV11-2 to TRBJ2-1; a weak D match, TRBD2 (5 bases). The germline V gene has CDR1 SGHAT and CDR2 FQNNGV. Trimming shortened V by 1 base and J by 7 bases, and 5 bases separated the two germline ends. The CDR3 sequence is 12 residues long. The CDR3 DNA reads as TGTGCCAGCAGCTTAGCGGGGAATGAGCAGTTCTTC. This encodes CASSLAGNEQFF.

This clone was counted only a few times. The DNA for the CDR3 is TGTGCCAGCAGCTTCACAGCGGATTATAATGAAAAACTGTTTTTT. Its translation is CASSFTADYNEKLFF. The chain recombines TRBV11-2 with TRBJ1-4; D call uncertain. Germline V lookup: CDR1 SGHAT, CDR2 FQNNGV. With 3 bases removed from V and 4 bases from J, the gap between germline ends came to 12 bases. The CDR3 has 15 residues.

The gene calls are TRBV6-5 and TRBJ2-7; maybe TRBD1 (5 bases). Germline CDR1 and CDR2: MNHEY and SVGAGI. The CDR3 spans 13 residues. V dropped 5 bases and J dropped 1 base, with 9 bases sitting between them. CDR3 coding DNA: TGTGCCAGCAGTCGACAGTGGTCCTACGAGCAGTACTTC. Its protein is CASSRQWSYEQYF.

This chain's CDR3 is CASSFPGPSNQPQHF. CDR3 bases: TGTGCCAGCAGTTTCCCGGGTCCGAGCAATCAGCCCCAGCATTTT. V usage is TRBV28 and J usage is TRBJ1-5; D not certain. V was clipped by 3 bases and J by 1 base, with 10 bases between them. The V gene's germline CDR1 is MDHEN and CDR2 SYDVKM. The CDR3 is made up of 15 amino acids.

The CDR3 protein is CASSGRTGPWGTGELFF. The CDR3 DNA reads TGCGCCAGCAGTGGAAGGACAGGCCCATGGGGCACCGGGGAGCTGTTTTTT. The gene calls are TRBV10-1 and TRBJ2-2, with TRBD1 identical over 7 bases. The CDR3 length is 17 residues. Germline loops: CDR1 WNHNN, CDR2 SYGVQD (reference sequence). With V trimmed by 4 bases and J by 4 bases, 12 bases remained unmatched.

CDR3 loop: CASSLDTSGSVDEQFF. The CDR3 nucleotides read TGTGCCAGCAGCTTAGATACTAGCGGGAGTGTGGATGAGCAGTTCTTC. The rearrangement joins TRBV11-2 to TRBJ2-1, with 11 positions matching TRBD2. Germline loops: CDR1 SGHAT, CDR2 FQNNGV. The trim removed 0 bases at V and 8 bases at J, leaving 6 bases unmatched. The CDR3 contains 16 residues.

This clone is medium-sized (0.01 to 0.1%). The chain uses TRBV6-5 and TRBJ2-5; TRBD1 matches at 7 bases. V gave up 5 bases and J gave up 5 bases; unmatched junction bases: 11. CDR3 length: 15 amino acids. From germline, CDR1 is MNHEY and CDR2 SVGAGI. The CDR3 is CASSTNRGRRETQYF. As DNA, the CDR3 is TGTGCCAGCAGTACTAATAGGGGGCGCCGGGAGACCCAGTACTTC.